A single sample is the source of the 21 T cell receptor beta chains below, sequenced in a study of shared clonotypes between healthy human individuals. TCRdb keeps only in-frame clones here, not all; method: immunoSEQ multiplex PCR. The sample records roughly 600,000 clones, roughly 98% being singletons. The naive CD8 subset, CD45RO-negative cells positively selected for CCR7, excluded terminally differentiated effector memory CD45RA+ cells. Sequenced sample: naive CD8+ T cells sorted from blood. All receptors come from a man aged 30 to 45 in good health.

The V gene is TRBV4-1, the J gene TRBJ1-2; no reliable D call. The ends were cut back, 4 bases at V and 2 bases at J, with 14 bases in the middle. The CDR3 contains 15 residues. In germline, CDR1 is MGHRA, CDR2 YSYEKL. The CDR3: CASSPALGRNYGYTF. The CDR3 nucleotides read TGCGCCAGCAGCCCGGCATTAGGGCGGAACTATGGCTACACCTTC.

The V and J genes are TRBV18 and TRBJ2-1; D is possibly TRBD2 (6 bases). Trimming pared 3 bases from V and 9 bases from J, leaving 12 bases between. CDR3 length: 13 amino acids. Looked up from germline, CDR1 is KGHSH and CDR2 is LQKENI. The CDR3 reads CASSPGGPLEQFF. DNA for the CDR3: TGTGCCAGCTCACCCGGAGGGCCCCTTGAGCAGTTCTTC.

The chain is built from TRBV7-9 and TRBJ1-5, with D uncertain. The CDR3 has 12 residues. Deletions cut 1 base from V and 7 bases from J, with 5 bases between. Looked up from germline, CDR1 is SEHNR and CDR2 is FQNEAQ (reference sequence). The CDR3 is CASSLDQQPQHF. The CDR3 bases are TGTGCCAGCAGCTTAGATCAACAGCCCCAGCATTTT.

The chain carries TRBV27 and TRBJ2-3, with TRBD2 matching 11 bases. Germline loops: CDR1 MNHEY, CDR2 SMNVEV (reference sequence). The V gene end was trimmed by 3 bases and the J gene end by 2 bases; junction bases not matched to a gene: 4. The CDR3 runs 16 residues. In DNA, the CDR3 is TGTGCCAGCAGTTTCCTAGCGGGAGGAGACACAGATACGCAGTATTTT. This sequence encodes CASSFLAGGDTDTQYF.

The V gene is TRBV27, the J gene TRBJ2-7; D tentatively reads TRBD1 or TRBD2 (5 bases each). The CDR3 is 18 residues long. Looked up from germline, CDR1 is MNHEY and CDR2 is SMNVEV (reference sequence). The V gene lost 0 bases and the J gene lost 3 bases, with 21 bases spanning the gap. The CDR3 DNA sequence: TGTGCCAGCAGTTTATCGACTCCGGGACCCGGGCCGTACTACGAGCAGTACTTC. Translated: CASSLSTPGPGPYYEQYF.

This rearrangement joins TRBV11-2 to TRBJ1-5; D gene uncertain. V was shortened by 5 bases and J by 0 bases, with 14 bases between the two germline ends. Germline V gene lookup returns CDR1 SGHAT and CDR2 FQNNGV. CDR3 size: 16 residues. The CDR3 nucleotides read TGTGCCAGCAGCCCTGGACCGTTGAATAGCAATCAGCCCCAGCATTTT. Amino acids: CASSPGPLNSNQPQHF.

This chain links TRBV15 with TRBJ2-1, with D possibly being TRBD1 or TRBD2 (5 bases each). The CDR3 extends over 14 amino acids. V lost 4 bases, J lost 7 bases, and 14 bases lay in between. Looked up from germline, CDR1 is LNHNV and CDR2 is YYDKDF (reference sequence). CDR3 loop: CATSMRGIRNEQFF. CDR3 bases: TGTGCCACCAGCATGAGGGGAATCAGGAATGAGCAGTTCTTC.

This chain uses TRBV27 with TRBJ2-3, with 7 bases matching TRBD2. Germline V gene sequence: CDR1 MNHEY, CDR2 SMNVEV (reference sequence). The CDR3 loop spans 16 amino acids. Trimming removed 2 bases from V and 5 bases from J; junction bases left unmatched: 10. The CDR3 spells CASSLETSLRIDTQYF. The CDR3 region has the DNA TGTGCCAGCAGTTTAGAGACTAGCCTCCGGATAGATACGCAGTATTTT.

The chain recombines TRBV7-9 with TRBJ2-7; TRBD2 matches 7 bases. Germline CDR1 and CDR2: SEHNR and FQNEAQ (reference sequence). V gave up 1 base and J gave up 0 bases; unmatched junction bases: 3. The length of the CDR3 is 15 residues. CDR3 bases: TGTGCCAGCAGCTTAGAGCGGGAATACTCCTACGAGCAGTACTTC. Its translation: CASSLEREYSYEQYF.

This chain uses TRBV2 with TRBJ2-5; TRBD2 matches 7 bases. The CDR3 is 13 residues long. V lost 10 bases, J lost 5 bases, and 10 bases stayed unmatched. Germline values: CDR1 SNHLY, CDR2 FYNNEI. The CDR3 spells CATWTRDVETQYF. The CDR3 bases are TGTGCCACCTGGACTAGGGATGTGGAGACCCAGTACTTC.

This sequence joins TRBV11-2 and TRBJ1-1, with D unclear. Looked up from germline, CDR1 is SGHAT and CDR2 is FQNNGV. The CDR3 has 11 residues. Deletions cut 3 bases from V and 4 bases from J, with 3 bases between. The CDR3 DNA is TGTGCCAGCAGCTTCACCACTGAAGCTTTCTTT. Its protein is CASSFTTEAFF.

The CDR3 region has the DNA TGTGCCAGCAGTGTACAGGGGCAGGGCACTGAAGCTTTCTTT. The encoded protein is CASSVQGQGTEAFF. The rearrangement links TRBV6-5 to TRBJ1-1; 7 bases line up with TRBD1. This CDR3 is 14 amino acids long. The germline gives CDR1 MNHEY, CDR2 SVGAGI. V shed 5 bases, J shed 4 bases, and the junction held 7 bases outside the gene matches.

The rearrangement links TRBV30 to TRBJ2-7, with 8 bases fitting TRBD2. Germline-derived CDR1 and CDR2 are GTSNPN and SVGIG (reference sequence). The CDR3 totals 14 residues. The V segment lost 5 bases and the J segment 2 bases; nucleotides outside the gene matches: 8. For the CDR3, the DNA is TGTGCCTGGGATAGCGGGATACAAGCCTACGAGCAGTACTTC. This translates into CAWDSGIQAYEQYF. The full variable domain, with the rest looked up from reference TRBV30 and TRBJ2-7, is SQTIHQWPATLVQPVGSPLSLECTVEGTSNPNLYWYRQAAGRGLQLLFYSVGIGQISSEVPQNLSASRPQDRQFILSSKKLLLSDSGFYLCAWDSGIQAYEQYFGPGTRLTVT.

This chain links TRBV9 with TRBJ2-1; TRBD2 matches 7 bases. With V trimmed by 0 bases and J by 0 bases, 3 bases remained unmatched. The CDR3 is made up of 16 amino acids. The germline gives CDR1 SGDLS, CDR2 YYNGEE. This CDR3 reads CASSVVLAASYNEQFF. CDR3 in DNA: TGTGCCAGCAGCGTAGTGCTAGCGGCCTCCTACAATGAGCAGTTCTTC.

The V call is TRBV19, the J call TRBJ1-3, with D uncertain. The V gene lost 3 bases and the J gene lost 0 bases, with 6 bases spanning the gap. The germline V gene encodes CDR1 LNHDA and CDR2 SQIVND (reference sequence). The CDR3 is 14 residues long. CDR3 DNA sequence: TGTGCCAGTAGTATCGGCCTCTCTGGAAACACCATATATTTT. Its protein is CASSIGLSGNTIYF.

The gene calls are TRBV4-3 and TRBJ2-1; TRBD2 matches at 15 bases. In germline, CDR1 is LGHNA, CDR2 YSLEER. J was trimmed by 5 bases and V by 0 bases; bases with no gene match: 8. This CDR3 is built from 19 residues. DNA for the CDR3: TGCGCCAGCAGCCAAGAAGGACTAGCGGGAGGGCCCGGAGACAATGAGCAGTTCTTC. Residues: CASSQEGLAGGPGDNEQFF.

J is TRBJ1-2 and V is TRBV27, with 8 bases that match TRBD1. V shed 0 bases and J 6 bases; nucleotides not matched to a gene: 12. Germline CDR1 is MNHEY and CDR2 is SMNVEV (reference sequence). The CDR3 has 17 amino acids. CDR3 in amino acids: CASSLSTMQGARDGYTF. DNA of the CDR3: TGTGCCAGCAGTTTATCTACCATGCAGGGGGCAAGAGATGGCTACACCTTC.

J is TRBJ2-5 and V is TRBV5-1; D may match TRBD1 or TRBD2 (6 bases each). This CDR3 is built from 14 residues. V lost 3 bases and J lost 5, with 14 bases in between. Germline values: CDR1 SGHRS, CDR2 YFSETQ. The CDR3 DNA follows: TGCGCCAGCAGCTGGGTTTGGGGGGCGGAGACCCAGTACTTC. Protein sequence: CASSWVWGAETQYF.

This chain uses TRBV5-1 with TRBJ2-7; 8 bases are a match to TRBD2. This CDR3 region has 16 residues. The ends lost 4 bases at V and 7 bases at J; junction bases unmatched: 16. CDR1 SGHRS and CDR2 YFSETQ come from the germline V gene. Here the CDR3 DNA reads TGCGCCAGCAGCCAACCGGATCGGGAGGGAGTGGGGGAGCAGTACTTC. It specifies CASSQPDREGVGEQYF.

The rearrangement links TRBV5-5 to TRBJ2-1; tentatively, D is TRBD2 (6 bases). The CDR3 is made up of 14 amino acids. Trimming took off 2 bases at V and 4 bases at J, with 10 bases between the two ends. Germline assignment: CDR1 SGHKS and CDR2 YYEKEE (reference sequence). This chain's CDR3 is CASSLRLAYNEQFF. DNA for the CDR3: TGTGCCAGCAGCTTAAGGCTAGCGTACAATGAGCAGTTCTTC.

The rearrangement joins TRBV9 to TRBJ1-2; 7 bases fit TRBD1. There are 15 residues in the CDR3. The V segment lost 3 bases and the J segment 4 bases; nucleotides outside the gene matches: 9. Per germline, CDR1 SGDLS and CDR2 YYNGEE. In DNA, the CDR3 is TGTGCCAGCAGCGGAACGGGACAGATCCTCTATGGCTACACCTTC. It specifies CASSGTGQILYGYTF.